This entry is about one T cell receptor (beta chain). The entry originates in a study of blood T cell repertoires in COVID-19. Data came from immunoSEQ multiplex PCR; TCRdb stores just in-frame clones and leaves some out. The sample records around 130,000 clones, roughly 79% being singletons. CDR3 length: 14 amino acids. Germline CDR1 SGHTA, CDR2 FQGNSA. Trimming left V 1 base short and J 8 bases short, with 14 bases between. The source material was peripheral blood. The sequence was obtained from a man older than 75 with acute or convalescent COVID-19. V usage is TRBV7-2 and J usage is TRBJ2-5, with D tentatively TRBD2 (5 bases). CDR3 residues: CASSLERFAATQYF. Here the CDR3 DNA reads TGTGCCAGCAGCTTAGAGCGGTTTGCGGCAACCCAGTACTTC.